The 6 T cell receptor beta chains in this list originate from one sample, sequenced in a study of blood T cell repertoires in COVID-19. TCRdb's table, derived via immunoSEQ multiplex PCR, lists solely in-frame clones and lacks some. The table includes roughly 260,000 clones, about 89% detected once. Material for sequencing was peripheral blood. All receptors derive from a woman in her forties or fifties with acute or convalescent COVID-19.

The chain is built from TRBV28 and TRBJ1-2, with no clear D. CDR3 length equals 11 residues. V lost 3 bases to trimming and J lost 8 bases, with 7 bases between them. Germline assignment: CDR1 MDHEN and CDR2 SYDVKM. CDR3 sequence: CASSLREGYTF. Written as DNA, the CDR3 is TGTGCCAGCAGTTTGAGGGAGGGCTACACCTTC.

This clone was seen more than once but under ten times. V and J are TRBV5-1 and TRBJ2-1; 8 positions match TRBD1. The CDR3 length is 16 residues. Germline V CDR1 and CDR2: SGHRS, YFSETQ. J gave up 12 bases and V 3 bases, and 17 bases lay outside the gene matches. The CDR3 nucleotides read TGCGCCAGCAGCTCGCTACAGGGACAGGAGGGTCCTGGGCAGTTCTTC. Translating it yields CASSSLQGQEGPGQFF. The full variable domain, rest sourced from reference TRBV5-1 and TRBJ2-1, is KAGVTQTPRYLIKTRGQQVTLSCSPISGHRSVSWYQQTPGQGLQFLFEYFSETQRNKGNFPGRFSGRQFSNSRSEMNVSTLELGDSALYLCASSSLQGQEGPGQFFGPGTRLTVL.

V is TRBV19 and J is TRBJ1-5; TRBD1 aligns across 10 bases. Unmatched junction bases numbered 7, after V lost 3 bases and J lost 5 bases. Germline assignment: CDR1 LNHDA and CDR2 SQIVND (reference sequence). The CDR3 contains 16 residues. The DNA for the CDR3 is TGTGCCAGTAGTATTCAGAGACAGGGGGCCTATCAGCCCCAGCATTTT. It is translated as CASSIQRQGAYQPQHF.

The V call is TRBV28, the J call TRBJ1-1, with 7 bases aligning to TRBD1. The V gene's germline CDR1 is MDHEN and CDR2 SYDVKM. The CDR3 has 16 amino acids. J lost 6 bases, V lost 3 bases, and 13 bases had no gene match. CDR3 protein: CASSLLRGAQPSEAFF. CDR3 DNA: TGTGCCAGCAGTTTGCTCAGGGGGGCGCAACCTTCTGAAGCTTTCTTT. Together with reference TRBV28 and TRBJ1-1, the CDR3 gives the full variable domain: DVKVTQSSRYLVKRTGEKVFLECVQDMDHENMFWYRQDPGLGLRLIYFSYDVKMKEKGDIPEGYSVSREKKERFSLILESASTNQTSMYLCASSLLRGAQPSEAFFGQGTRLTVV.

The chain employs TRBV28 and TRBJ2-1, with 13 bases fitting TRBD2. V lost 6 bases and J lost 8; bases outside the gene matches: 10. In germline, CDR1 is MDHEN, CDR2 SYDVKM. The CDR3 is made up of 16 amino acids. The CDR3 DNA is TGTGCCAGCAGCCTTGTCCTACTAGCGGGAGGGGATGAGCAGTTCTTC. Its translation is CASSLVLLAGGDEQFF.

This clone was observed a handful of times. The CDR3 region is CSVTSSGNTIYF. CDR3 nucleotide sequence: TGCAGCGTTACGAGCTCTGGAAACACCATATATTTT. This chain uses TRBV29-1 with TRBJ1-3; unclear D gene. The CDR3 length is 12 residues. Trimming took 5 bases from V and 0 from J, leaving 5 bases between them. The V gene's germline CDR1 is SQVTM and CDR2 ANQGSEA.